This T cell receptor beta chain was profiled in a study of T-cell reconstitution after alpha-beta-depleted transplantation in children. Comments on this clonotype: Its antigen is not known. A read error is likely, as this CDR3 ends without the conserved phenylalanine or tryptophan.

A library of TCRbeta sequences, prepared with unique molecular identifiers, was generated. TCRdb reprocessed the PCR reads with MiXCR, giving one entry per CDR3 protein. Of 200,000 to 250,000 distinct CDR3 sequences listed, roughly 8.1% were seen once; the top ten hold roughly a third. This CDR3 contains 17 residues. Germline CDR1 SGHAT, CDR2 FQNNGV. Overall study findings and caveats: Reportedly, alpha-beta T cells present about two months post-transplant originated from several hundred expanded clones of graft origin. After one year, T-cell counts and TCRbeta diversity mostly came from new T cells.

Source: PBMCs, mostly from graft donor cells, taken 360 days after TCRalphabeta/CD19-depleted stem cell transplant. V is TRBV11-2 and J is TRBJ1-1, with TRBD1 matching over 9 bases. The sequence was collected from a male patient between 2 and 15 years old who had a stem cell transplant for acute myeloid leukemia, so the T cells may come from the graft donor. CDR3 in amino acids: CASSIDRGSPTNTEAFI. Here the CDR3 DNA reads TGTGCCAGCAGCATAGACAGGGGGTCACCTACGAACACTGAAGCTTTCATT.